Listed here are 11 T cell receptor beta chains from one sample, sequenced in a study of liver allograft versus peripheral blood T cells. Study context: Recipients' peripheral blood supplied the T cell receptor repertoires against which those in transplanted livers were compared.

Via MiXCR, TCRdb re-called the reads, giving one row per CDR3 protein. The repertoire holds 7,400 or so distinct CDR3 sequences, with approximately 19% as singletons. These TCRs come from a human patient who had a liver transplant. Among the T cells, some may be from the graft donor.

V gene TRBV5-1 combines with J gene TRBJ2-7, with 7 bases that match TRBD1. There are 14 residues in the CDR3. Germline V gives CDR1 SGHRS, CDR2 YFSETQ. The trim removed 3 bases at V and 12 bases at J, leaving 15 bases unmatched. For the CDR3, the DNA is TGCGCCAGCAGCTCGACAGGGACCCAAATTGAGAGGTACTTC. Translated: CASSSTGTQIERYF.

This clonotype has a count of ten or more. This sequence joins TRBV7-9 and TRBJ1-5; 10 bases match TRBD1. The CDR3 runs to 15 residues. The J segment lost 7 bases and the V segment lost 6 bases, leaving 9 bases of the junction unmatched. Germline CDR1 SEHNR, CDR2 FQNEAQ (reference sequence). CDR3 residues: CASSSTGQGGQPQHF. CDR3 nucleotides: TGTGCCAGCAGTTCTACCGGACAGGGGGGACAGCCCCAGCATTTT. The whole variable domain, remainder taken from reference TRBV7-9 and TRBJ1-5, is DTGVSQNPRHKITKRGQNVTFRCDPISEHNRLYWYRQTLGQGPEFLTYFQNEAQLEKSRLLSDRFSAERPKGSFSTLEIQRTEQGDSAMYLCASSSTGQGGQPQHFGDGTRLSIL.

As regards this clonotype: Possible read error: a much larger clone is one base away. V is TRBV6-1 and J is TRBJ1-5; D not certain. Germline CDR1 is MNHNS and CDR2 is SASEGT. CDR3 length: 16 amino acids. Trimming stripped 5 bases from V and 4 bases from J, with 18 bases between. The CDR3 spells CASSYWGVRFNQPQHF. The DNA for the CDR3 is TGTGCCAGCAGTTACTGGGGAGTGAGGTTTAATCAGCCCCAGCATTTT.

By share, this clonotype counts as medium-sized. This chain connects TRBV7-2 to TRBJ2-7, with D possibly matching TRBD2 (5 bases). The CDR3 loop spans 15 amino acids. V lost 1 base to trimming and J lost 6 bases, with 16 bases between them. Per the germline V gene, CDR1 is SGHTA and CDR2 is FQGNSA. CDR3 coding DNA: TGTGCCAGCAGCTTAGGAGTCGGGCTAGCTGGCGAGCAGTACTTC. This gives the protein CASSLGVGLAGEQYF.

This clonotype was picked up many times. The chain is built from TRBV6-2 or TRBV6-3 and TRBJ2-7; D is ambiguous. V lost 4 bases, J lost 4 bases, and 5 bases lay in between. Germline V CDR1 and CDR2: MNHEY, SVGEGT. This CDR3 is built from 11 residues. The CDR3 DNA reads TGTGCCAGCAGTTCTAAGTACGAGCAGTACTTC. This encodes CASSSKYEQYF.

Relative to its sample, this clonotype is medium-sized (0.01 to 0.1%). The V gene is TRBV6-5, the J gene TRBJ1-4; 9 nucleotides line up with TRBD1. The CDR3 contains 15 residues. After removal of 4 bases from V and 6 bases from J, the junction contained 6 bases not matched to a gene. Germline loops: CDR1 MNHEY, CDR2 SVGAGI. The CDR3 DNA is TGTGCCAGCAGTTCGGCGGGACAGGGTCATGAAAAACTGTTTTTT. Protein: CASSSAGQGHEKLFF.

This clonotype is categorized as medium-sized. The rearrangement uses TRBV11-2 and TRBJ1-4, with TRBD1 matching over 7 bases. Germline V gene data show CDR1 as SGHAT and CDR2 as FQNNGV. The trim removed 4 bases at V and 8 bases at J, leaving 10 bases unmatched. This CDR3 region has 15 residues. CDR3 sequence reads: CASSSYRGGGEKLFF. For the CDR3, the DNA is TGTGCCAGCAGCTCCTACAGGGGCGGAGGAGAAAAACTGTTTTTT.

The gene calls are TRBV2 and TRBJ1-5, with 8 bases matching TRBD1. CDR3 length: 14 amino acids. Germline CDR1 reads SNHLY; CDR2 reads FYNNEI. V lost 3 bases to trimming and J lost 5 bases; unmatched junction nucleotides: 3. The CDR3 spells CASSENRGDQPQHF. The DNA of the CDR3 is TGTGCCAGCAGTGAGAACAGGGGGGATCAGCCCCAGCATTTT. The full variable domain, with the rest looked up from reference TRBV2 and TRBJ1-5, is EPEVTQTPSHQVTQMGQEVILRCVPISNHLYFYWYRQILGQKVEFLVSFYNNEISEKSEIFDDQFSVERPDGSNFTLKIRSTKLEDSAMYFCASSENRGDQPQHFGDGTRLSIL.

By share, this clonotype counts as medium-sized (0.01 to 0.1%). The chain uses TRBV19 and TRBJ1-1; D unclear. CDR3 length: 12 residues. The germline V and J ends were trimmed by 7 bases and 6 bases, with 12 bases remaining between them. Looked up from germline, CDR1 is LNHDA and CDR2 is SQIVND (reference sequence). CDR3 amino acids: CASTKPASEAFF. In DNA form, the CDR3 reads TGTGCCAGTACCAAGCCGGCCTCTGAAGCTTTCTTT.

Remarks on this clonotype: Just one base apart from a much larger clone, this may be a read error. The rearrangement uses TRBV7-2 and TRBJ2-7; possibly TRBD1 for D (6 bases). The CDR3 is made up of 13 amino acids. Germline-derived CDR1 and CDR2 are SGHTA and FQGNSA. Here the CDR3 reads CVSSSRGSYEQYF. In DNA form, the CDR3 reads TGTGTCAGCAGCTCCAGGGGTTCCTACGAGCAGTACTTC.

Judged by abundance, this clonotype is medium-sized. The chain combines TRBV10-3 with TRBJ1-2; weak D call: TRBD1 (6 bases). Trimming removed 9 bases at V and 6 bases at J, with 14 bases between. CDR3 size: 12 residues. In germline, CDR1 is ENHRY, CDR2 SYGVKD. The CDR3 reads CAIWAGGHGYTF. The CDR3 DNA reads as TGTGCCATATGGGCGGGGGGCCATGGCTACACCTTC.